One TCR beta chain is described in this entry. Its target is unknown. A read error may account for a junction end that differs from germline. The sample is drawn from a study of cytomegalovirus exposure and HLA in healthy donors. Study results and caveats: Rarity held for most TCR sequences, but there were some public TCRs that occurred in many donors.

The germline V gene encodes CDR1 SNHLY and CDR2 FYNNEI. The CDR3 runs to 10 residues. Amplification used 60 Vbeta primers and 13 Jbeta primers. The data were produced by immunoSEQ multiplex PCR, yet TCRdb's version contains in-frame clones alone and is incomplete. The sample yields tens of thousands of clones, roughly 70% seen once. The rearrangement uses TRBV2 and TRBJ1-2, with unresolved D. This receptor was obtained from a woman between 35 and 50 years old in good health and CMV-seropositive. The sample consisted of PBMCs. The CDR3 spells CASSEGSSAF. CDR3 nucleotides: TGTGCCAGCAGTGAGGGTAGTAGCGCCTTC.